The sequence of this TCR beta chain was determined in a study of CXCR3-negative and CXCR3-positive naive CD8 T cells. Study in general: The study obtained 130 million to 150 million TRB reads, about 1.5 +/- 0.3 million per library. Study-wide findings and caveats: Naive cells that were CXCR3-positive had more hydrophobic TRB CDR3s (compared with CXCR3-negative naive cells). TRBV-TRBJ usage was alike in naive CXCR3-negative and CXCR3-positive cells but differed in memory cells.

5' RACE with UMI labels generated the TRB cDNA libraries. TCRdb reanalyzed the 5' RACE reads and collapses them to one entry per CDR3 protein, without DNA. The sample table includes about 130,000 distinct CDR3 sequences. This CDR3 region has 15 residues. Per the germline V gene, CDR1 is SGHKS and CDR2 is YYEKEE (reference sequence). In regard to this clonotype: Its antigen is not identified.

This TCR was sampled from a human donor in good health. Some clones in this sample may be carry-over from other donors' samples. Input material: naive CXCR3+ CD8+ T cells from blood. Subset denoted: CD45RO-CCR7+CD27+CD95- naive CD8+ T cells expressing CXCR3 (TNR3+). The chain has TRBV5-5 and TRBJ2-7. The CDR3 loop is CASSLAGFGSYEQYF.